Detailed here is one T cell receptor beta chain. Its antigen is as yet unknown. TCRdb used MiXCR to reprocess the reads, holding one entry per CDR3 protein. The sample has about 50,000 distinct CDR3 sequences; around a fifth are singletons. These data come from a study of T cell repertoires in cytomegalovirus infection. Study-wide background: Used in the study were CMV epitopes, some recently identified and HLA-C-restricted, others well-studied and HLA-B-restricted. Public TCR beta signatures were indicative of both CMV infection and a matching HLA type.

The study's findings and limits: The response measured ex vivo was dominated by TCR beta clonotypes (HLA-C-restricted and CMV-specific). Totalled public TCR beta family frequency picked out people who carried CMV plus the relevant HLA.

The sequence came from a human donor in good health (CMV status not recorded). Some clones in this sample may be carry-over from other donors' samples. This material consisted of CD8+ T cells from cultured PBMCs, taken from culture after CMV antigen stimulation.

The CDR3 loop reads CASSPSGGYNSPLHF. The CDR3 region has the DNA TGCGCCAGCAGCCCTTCGGGGGGTTATAATTCACCCCTCCACTTT. The chain uses TRBV4-1 and TRBJ1-6; weak D call: TRBD1 (5 bases). V lost 4 bases and J lost 4, with 11 bases in between. Germline loops: CDR1 MGHRA, CDR2 YSYEKL. The CDR3 is made up of 15 amino acids.